The next 7 T cell receptor beta chains were all read from a single sample in a study of blood T cell repertoires in COVID-19. The protocol was immunoSEQ multiplex PCR, while the TCRdb copy is restricted to in-frame clones and leaves out a portion. The table has approximately 310,000 clones, 70% to 90% seen once; the top ten hold under 2.5%. Sample: PBMCs or T cells enriched from blood (not recorded which). The receptor source for this set is a man aged 25 to 45 who had recovered from COVID-19.

The chain couples TRBV5-1 to TRBJ2-3; 7 nucleotides align to TRBD1. Per the germline V gene, CDR1 is SGHRS and CDR2 is YFSETQ. This CDR3 has 15 amino acids. Trimming at V came to 4 bases and at J to 3 bases, leaving 8 bases not matched to a gene. This CDR3 is CASSQTGKTTDTQYF. The CDR3 DNA sequence: TGCGCCAGCAGCCAGACAGGGAAGACAACAGATACGCAGTATTTT.

V gene TRBV13 combines with J gene TRBJ1-3; 7 bases agree with TRBD1. Unmatched junction bases numbered 4, after V lost 2 bases and J lost 0 bases. The CDR3 is 16 amino acids. Germline V gives CDR1 PRHDT, CDR2 FYEKMQ (reference sequence). This CDR3 reads CASSLPGGSSGNTIYF. CDR3 nucleotides: TGTGCCAGCAGCTTACCAGGGGGGAGCTCTGGAAACACCATATATTTT.

The rearrangement links TRBV4-3 to TRBJ1-4, with 7 positions matching TRBD1. CDR3 length equals 15 residues. Losses at the gene ends were 4 bases for V and 8 bases for J; bases not matched to a gene: 10. The germline CDR1 and CDR2 sequences are LGHNA and YSLEER. CDR3 coding DNA: TGCGCCAGCAGCCGCCAGGGGGGATTTCTAGAAAAACTGTTTTTT. This gives the protein CASSRQGGFLEKLFF.

In its sample, this clone was seen a few times. This sample includes further DNA sequences coding for the same CDR3. CDR3 sequence (DNA): TGCGCCAGCAGCCAAGGCGTAGCGGGGGGGCCAACCGGGGAGCTGTTTTTT. Translating gives CASSQGVAGGPTGELFF. The chain recombines TRBV4-1 with TRBJ2-2, with TRBD2 identical over 11 bases. Losses at the gene ends were 1 base for V and 5 bases for J; bases not matched to a gene: 6. The V gene's germline CDR1 is MGHRA and CDR2 YSYEKL. The CDR3 has 17 residues.

This clone occurred once. V and J are TRBV4-3 and TRBJ1-2; TRBD1 aligns across 8 bases. Germline trimming cut 2 bases from V and 3 bases from J; bases unmatched to any gene: 11. CDR1 is LGHNA and CDR2 is YSLEER in the germline V gene. The CDR3 is made up of 17 amino acids. CDR3 DNA sequence: TGCGCCAGCAGCCAAAGCTCTACAGGGGGTTTCGACTATGGCTACACCTTC. Protein product: CASSQSSTGGFDYGYTF.

This clone was counted between two and nine times. The CDR3 DNA is TGTGCCACCAGCAGAGACGCCGGGACAGGGGTTGAAAAACTGTTTTTT. The encoded protein is CATSRDAGTGVEKLFF. The chain carries TRBV15 and TRBJ1-4, with 10 bases aligning to TRBD1. This CDR3 has 16 residues. With V trimmed by 0 bases and J by 7 bases, 5 bases remained unmatched. Per germline, CDR1 LNHNV and CDR2 YYDKDF (reference sequence).

The J gene is TRBJ1-1, the V gene TRBV3-1 (or the pseudogene TRBV3-2); D perhaps matches TRBD1 (6 bases). This CDR3 has 14 amino acids. Germline V CDR1 and CDR2: LGHDT, YNNKEL (reference sequence). Trimming cost V 4 bases and J 4 bases, with 13 bases left between them. This CDR3 reads CASSPGARFTEAFF. The CDR3 DNA reads as TGTGCCAGCAGCCCAGGGGCACGGTTCACTGAAGCTTTCTTT.